This TCR beta chain came from a study of blood T cell repertoires in COVID-19. The CDR3 is made up of 16 amino acids. After removal of 2 bases from V and 3 bases from J, the junction contained 5 bases not matched to a gene. Germline CDR1 and CDR2: SGHAT and FQNNGV. The table came from immunoSEQ multiplex PCR; TCRdb's copy has only in-frame clones and leaves some out. The data contain roughly 190,000 clones, approximately 87% of them singletons. The genes are TRBV11-2 and TRBJ2-1; 9 nucleotides line up with TRBD2. Sequenced: peripheral blood. This TCR came from a man aged 18 to 29 with active or convalescent COVID-19. The CDR3 region is CASSLLAGDIYNEQFF. The CDR3 DNA follows: TGTGCCAGCAGCTTATTAGCGGGGGACATCTACAATGAGCAGTTCTTC.